The entry below describes one T cell receptor (beta chain). Its antigen is not known. The data derive from a study of CD8+ T cells in alopecia areata. Sequencing relied on a cDNA template that was reverse transcribed from extracted RNA. Repertoires were generated with immunoSEQ multiplex PCR, while TCRdb's copy carries only in-frame clones and drops some. The table lists about 220,000 clones, about three fifths of them singletons. With V trimmed by 2 bases and J by 6 bases, 5 bases remained unmatched. Germline V lookup: CDR1 SNHLY, CDR2 FYNNEI. The CDR3 contains 15 residues. Notes on the study in general: Researchers reported that TCR sharing among patients proved less clear than in mice, possibly HLA-linked. Many expanded lesional clones persisted during tofacitinib (in both scalp and blood).

The treatment was: oral pan-JAK inhibitor, 5-10 mg twice daily. This chain connects TRBV2 to TRBJ1-5; TRBD1 aligns across 9 bases. Sequencing used CD4+ T cells sorted from blood, obtained at week 4, from a patient treated with tofacitinib. The sequence derives from a human donor with alopecia areata. The DNA for the CDR3 is TGTGCCAGCAGTGAACAGGGACAGGGCAGTCAGCCCCAGCATTTT. It translates to CASSEQGQGSQPQHF.